The entry that follows covers one TCR beta chain sequence. What it binds is not known. V lost 6 bases, J lost 0 bases, and 7 bases stayed unmatched. This CDR3 comprises 14 residues. Germline CDR1 DFQATT, CDR2 SNEGSKA (reference sequence). This sample stems from a study of CD8 T cells in ankylosing spondylitis. Notes on the study in general: Within ankylosing spondylitis blood, a TCR beta motif made up of roughly eight highly homologous variants appeared to be characteristic. According to the report, clones linked to the disease were significantly enriched in matched synovial fluid samples taken from ankylosing spondylitis patients. Relatively scarce in peripheral blood, disease-linked clones were CD8+.

TCRdb re-called the 5' RACE reads through MiXCR, storing one row per CDR3 protein. The sample yields around 770,000 distinct CDR3 sequences, about 11% seen once. The material sequenced was blood, either unsorted or a sorted T cell fraction (not recorded which). The chain combines TRBV20-1 with TRBJ1-1; TRBD1 matches 7 bases. The clonotype comes from a male donor with ankylosing spondylitis. The CDR3 DNA sequence: TGCAGTGCCCTCAGGGGGACTCTGAACACTGAAGCTTTCTTT. Protein product: CSALRGTLNTEAFF.